This passage covers 21 T cell receptor beta chains from one sample sequenced in a study of metastatic and nonmetastatic thyroid tumors. Every patient was untreated before thyroid surgery. TCRdb ran MiXCR on the PCR reads. The repertoire holds about 6,400 clones, with approximately 15% as singletons. Sequenced: tumor tissue. Every receptor here comes from a male donor with papillary thyroid cancer or a benign thyroid nodule (not recorded which). Some clones in this sample may be carry-over from other donors' samples.

This clone appeared many times. A much larger clone is a single base away; this may be a read error. The same CDR3 also results from other DNA sequences found in this sample. The gene calls are TRBV18 and TRBJ2-5; TRBD2 aligns across 7 bases. CDR3 length equals 15 residues. With V trimmed by 2 bases and J by 1 base, 4 bases remained unmatched. Germline-derived CDR1 and CDR2 are KGHSH and LQKENI. CDR3 nucleotides: TGTGCCAGCTCACCAGGGACGGGGGGCCAAGAGACCCAGTACTTC. Protein: CASSPGTGGQETQYF.

V and J are TRBV27 and TRBJ1-1; D unresolved. Trimming took off 7 bases at V and 4 bases at J, with 13 bases between the two ends. CDR1 is MNHEY, CDR2 SMNVEV, per germline (reference sequence). This CDR3 comprises 13 residues. The CDR3 here is CASNFSRSTEAFF. The CDR3 coding sequence is TGTGCCAGCAATTTCAGCAGGTCCACTGAAGCTTTCTTT.

This clone was recorded at least ten times. This may come from a read error, since a much larger clone is one base off. The sample carries other DNA sequences with the same CDR3. The rearrangement links TRBV2 to TRBJ2-5, with 11 bases matching TRBD1. CDR3 size: 15 residues. Germline trimming cut 8 bases from V and 5 bases from J; bases unmatched to any gene: 10. Germline CDR1 is SNHLY and CDR2 is FYNNEI. The CDR3 nucleotides are TGTGCCAGCGAATCGCCGGGACAGGGGGGGGAGACCCAGTACTTC. Amino acid sequence: CASESPGQGGETQYF.

This clone was detected only a few times. This chain uses TRBV6-1 with TRBJ2-1; tentatively, D is TRBD2 (7 bases). Trimming took off 5 bases at V and 5 bases at J, with 13 bases between the two ends. This CDR3 has 14 amino acids. Germline values: CDR1 MNHNS, CDR2 SASEGT. The CDR3 protein is CASSRGAVNNEQFF. The CDR3 DNA sequence: TGTGCCAGCAGTCGGGGGGCTGTGAACAATGAGCAGTTCTTC.

By frequency in the sample, this clone is medium-sized (0.01 to 0.1%). This sequence joins TRBV5-1 and TRBJ2-7, with 9 bases matching TRBD1. There are 13 residues in the CDR3. Trimming at V came to 8 bases and at J to 2 bases, leaving 5 bases not matched to a gene. The V gene's germline CDR1 is SGHRS and CDR2 YFSETQ. CDR3 DNA sequence: TGCGCCAGTCGGGACAGGGAGACCTACGAGCAGTACTTC. It codes for CASRDRETYEQYF.

The chain links TRBV6-5 to TRBJ2-3; TRBD2 might be the D (5 bases). Germline CDR1 and CDR2: MNHEY and SVGAGI. The CDR3 is made up of 13 amino acids. The V and J ends lost 2 bases and 5 bases respectively, with 8 bases between them. CDR3 sequence: CASSYAGVDTQYF. The CDR3 nucleotides are TGTGCCAGCAGTTACGCCGGGGTAGATACGCAGTATTTT.

By share, this clone counts as medium-sized. V is TRBV12-3 or TRBV12-4 and J is TRBJ1-2, with 8 bases identical to TRBD1. J was trimmed by 8 bases and V by 6 bases; bases with no gene match: 5. CDR3 length: 12 residues. CDR3 in amino acids: CASSSTGVGYTF. Written as DNA, the CDR3 is TGTGCCAGCAGCTCGACAGGGGTCGGCTACACCTTC.

In DNA form, the CDR3 reads TGTGCCAGCAGCTTTTCGGGAGTGGCAAATGAGCAGTTCTTC. Protein product: CASSFSGVANEQFF. The chain recombines TRBV11-3 with TRBJ2-1, with TRBD2 as a possible D gene (6 bases). Germline assignment: CDR1 SGHNT and CDR2 YENEEA. The CDR3 length is 14 residues. Trimming removed 3 bases at V and 7 bases at J, with 13 bases between. Together with reference TRBV11-3 and TRBJ2-1, the CDR3 gives the full variable domain: EAGVVQSPRYKIIEKKQPVAFWCNPISGHNTLYWYLQNLGQGPELLIRYENEEAVDDSQLPKDRFSAERLKGVDSTLKIQPAELGDSAVYLCASSFSGVANEQFFGPGTRLTVL.

This clone has at least ten counts. The chain recombines TRBV5-7 with TRBJ1-2; 7 bases are shared with TRBD1. TRBV5-7 is recorded as an ORF, its role being uncertain. This CDR3 is built from 14 residues. V lost 3 bases to trimming and J lost 10 bases; unmatched junction nucleotides: 12. This CDR3 reads CASSSSGTAWIYTF. Here the CDR3 DNA reads TGTGCCAGCAGCTCCTCGGGGACAGCCTGGATCTACACCTTC.

This clone qualifies as medium-sized. The chain joins TRBV6-6 to TRBJ1-2; 7 nucleotides match TRBD1. The CDR3 covers 15 residues. V was pared by 3 bases and J by 4 bases, with 8 bases of the junction left unmatched. Germline V CDR1 and CDR2: MNHNY, SVGAGI (reference sequence). The chain's CDR3 is CASSYFQGDSYGYTF. CDR3 DNA sequence: TGTGCCAGCAGTTATTTCCAGGGGGACAGCTATGGCTACACCTTC.

This clone is medium-sized (0.01 to 0.1%) within its sample. Here the CDR3 DNA reads TGTGCCAGCAGCCCCCCCAGGGGTTGGGAGACCCAGTACTTC. It codes for CASSPPRGWETQYF. The chain carries TRBV28 and TRBJ2-5; tentative D call: TRBD1 (6 bases). The CDR3 length is 14 residues. Trimming removed 6 bases at V and 5 bases at J, with 16 bases between. The germline V gene encodes CDR1 MDHEN and CDR2 SYDVKM.

V is TRBV5-1 and J is TRBJ1-4, with unresolved D. V was clipped by 5 bases and J by 6 bases, with 14 bases between them. Germline CDR1 and CDR2: SGHRS and YFSETQ. This CDR3 spans 14 amino acids. In DNA, the CDR3 is TGCGCCAGCAGAGACGGTCAACTGGATGAAAAACTGTTTTTT. Amino acid sequence: CASRDGQLDEKLFF.

The table lists this clone with many counts. This rearrangement joins TRBV5-1 to TRBJ2-7; D is undetermined. Trimming took 1 base from V and 5 from J, leaving 19 bases between them. CDR1 SGHRS and CDR2 YFSETQ come from the germline V gene. CDR3 length: 16 residues. The CDR3 sequence: CASSLRSVPNSNEQYF. The CDR3 bases are TGCGCCAGCAGCTTGAGATCCGTCCCTAATAGTAACGAGCAGTACTTC.

This clone was picked up many times. The chain is built from TRBV3-1 and TRBJ2-2; D may match TRBD1 or TRBD2 (5 bases each). Germline V CDR1 and CDR2: LGHDT, YNNKEL (reference sequence). The CDR3 sequence is 16 residues long. Trimming removed 1 base at V and 7 bases at J, with 16 bases between. The CDR3 loop reads CASSQVGSGRSGELFF. The CDR3 nucleotides read TGTGCCAGCAGCCAAGTTGGGTCGGGACGTAGCGGGGAGCTGTTTTTT.

This clone was seen a handful of times. V usage is TRBV27 and J usage is TRBJ2-1, with a possible D match to TRBD2 (6 bases). This CDR3 is built from 17 residues. Germline V CDR1 and CDR2: MNHEY, SMNVEV (reference sequence). The ends were cut back, 6 bases at V and 4 bases at J, with 22 bases in the middle. In DNA, the CDR3 is TGTGCCAGCAGCCCATTAGGAGGGGCGACCACTTACAATGAGCAGTTCTTC. Translating gives CASSPLGGATTYNEQFF.

At least ten counts were recorded for this clone. The J gene is TRBJ1-1, the V gene TRBV20-1; D not certain. CDR1 and CDR2 (germline): DFQATT, SNEGSKA (reference sequence). This CDR3 is 14 amino acids long. V lost 6 bases, J lost 1 base, and 15 bases lay in between. The CDR3 coding sequence is TGCAGTGCCCTTAGTCCAGTCACGAACACTGAAGCTTTCTTT. Its translation: CSALSPVTNTEAFF.

This chain joins TRBV9 and TRBJ2-3, with D unresolved. V lost 3 bases to trimming and J lost 2 bases, with 4 bases between them. Germline V gives CDR1 SGDLS, CDR2 YYNGEE. CDR3 length equals 12 residues. The CDR3 DNA follows: TGTGCCAGCAGCGGAAACACAGATACGCAGTATTTT. It is translated as CASSGNTDTQYF.

This clone has a count of ten or more. The chain links TRBV20-1 to TRBJ2-1; 8 bases map to TRBD2. The CDR3 length is 16 residues. Germline V gene sequence: CDR1 DFQATT, CDR2 SNEGSKA (reference sequence). With 0 bases clipped from V and 4 bases from J, the junction kept 8 bases outside the gene matches. As DNA, the CDR3 is TGCAGTGCTAGAGATCATACGCGGGGGGCATACAATGAGCAGTTCTTC. This translates into CSARDHTRGAYNEQFF.

Within the sample, this clone is medium-sized. The CDR3 DNA follows: TGTGCCAGTAGTTCCCAACGGAACACCGGGGAGCTGTTTTTT. Translating it yields CASSSQRNTGELFF. The V and J genes are TRBV19 and TRBJ2-2; unclear D gene. Germline loops: CDR1 LNHDA, CDR2 SQIVND (reference sequence). The V end lost 5 bases, the J end lost 1 base, and 8 bases lay between the germline ends. This CDR3 contains 14 residues.

There are a few counts of this clone. The chain recombines TRBV6-5 with TRBJ1-1; D is undetermined. The CDR3 contains 15 residues. Germline V lookup: CDR1 MNHEY, CDR2 SVGAGI. V was pared by 0 bases and J by 5 bases, with 13 bases between. The CDR3 reads CASSYSGPDRTEAFF. The CDR3 DNA sequence: TGTGCCAGCAGTTACTCAGGTCCCGATCGGACTGAAGCTTTCTTT.

The chain links TRBV4-1 to TRBJ1-1; D might be TRBD1 (5 bases). This CDR3 is built from 13 residues. V lost 1 base, J lost 13 bases, and 16 bases lay in between. Germline CDR1 is MGHRA and CDR2 is YSYEKL. The DNA for the CDR3 is TGCGCCAGCAGCCAAGGTATGGGGCGTGGAGTTTTCTTT. It translates to CASSQGMGRGVFF.